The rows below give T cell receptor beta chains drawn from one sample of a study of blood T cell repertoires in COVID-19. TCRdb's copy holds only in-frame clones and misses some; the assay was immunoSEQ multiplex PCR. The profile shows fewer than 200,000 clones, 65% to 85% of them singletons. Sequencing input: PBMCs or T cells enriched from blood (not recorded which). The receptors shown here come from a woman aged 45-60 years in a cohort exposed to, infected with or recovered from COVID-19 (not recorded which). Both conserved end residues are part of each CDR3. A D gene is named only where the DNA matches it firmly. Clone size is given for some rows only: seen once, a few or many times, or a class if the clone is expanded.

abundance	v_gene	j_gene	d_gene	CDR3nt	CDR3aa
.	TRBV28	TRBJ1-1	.	TGTGCCAGCGGGGGGGACACTGAAGCTTTCTTT	CASGGDTEAFF
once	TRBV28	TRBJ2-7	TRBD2	TGTGCCAGCAGTTTCCCCCGGGAGGGGGGGTCCTACGAGCAGTACTTC	CASSFPREGGSYEQYF
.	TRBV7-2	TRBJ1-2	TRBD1	TGTGCCAGCAGCCTGAGGACAGGGGGCGACTATGGCTACACCTTC	CASSLRTGGDYGYTF
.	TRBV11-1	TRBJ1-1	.	TGTGCCAGCAGCGCTAAACAGGGTCTCATTGCTTTCTTT	CASSAKQGLIAFF
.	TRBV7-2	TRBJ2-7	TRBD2	TGTGCCAGCAGCTATGGACTCAGCGGGGGGAACTCCTACGAGCAGTACTTC	CASSYGLSGGNSYEQYF
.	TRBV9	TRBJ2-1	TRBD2	TGTGCCAGCAGGCTCTCGACTAGCGGGGGGCGTAATGAGCAGTTCTTC	CASRLSTSGGRNEQFF
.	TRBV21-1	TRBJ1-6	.	TGTGCCAGCAGCAAAGAAGGGGGGGAGACAGGGGATCGAGATTCACCCCTCCACTTT	CASSKEGGETGDRDSPLHF
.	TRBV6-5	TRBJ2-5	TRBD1	TGTGCCAGCAGGGGGACAGGGGGAGAGACCCAGTACTTC	CASRGTGGETQYF
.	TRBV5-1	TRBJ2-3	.	TGCGCCAGCAGCCCCCGAGGGCAGCGGGCCCTTAGCACAGATACGCAGTATTTT	CASSPRGQRALSTDTQYF
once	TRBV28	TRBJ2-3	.	TGTGCCAGCAGTTTAGACTCCACAGATACGCAGTATTTT	CASSLDSTDTQYF
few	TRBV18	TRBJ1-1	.	TGTGCCAGCTCACCTAGAGGGGGGAACACTGAAGCTTTCTTT	CASSPRGGNTEAFF
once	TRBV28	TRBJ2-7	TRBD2	TGTGCCAGCAGTTCCATAACTAGCGGGGTCCCCTCGGATGAGCAGTACTTC	CASSSITSGVPSDEQYF
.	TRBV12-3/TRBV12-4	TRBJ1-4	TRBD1	TGTGCCAGCAGTTTTAACGACAGGGGGAAACTGTTTTTT	CASSFNDRGKLFF
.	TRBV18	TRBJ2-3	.	TGTGCCAGCTCACCCATCACAGATACGCAGTATTTT	CASSPITDTQYF
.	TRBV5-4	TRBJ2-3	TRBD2	TGTGCCAGCAGCCCCGACGGGGGGTCAGGCACAGATACGCAGTATTTT	CASSPDGGSGTDTQYF
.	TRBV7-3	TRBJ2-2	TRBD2	TGTGCCAGCAGCTCTTCCGGGACTAGCTCGACCGGGGAGCTGTTTTTT	CASSSSGTSSTGELFF
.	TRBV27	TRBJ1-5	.	TGTGCCAGCAGTTTTAGTAGCAATCAGCCCCAGCATTTT	CASSFSSNQPQHF
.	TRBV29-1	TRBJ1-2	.	TGCAGTTCAGGGGCCGTGGATGGCTACACCTTC	CSSGAVDGYTF
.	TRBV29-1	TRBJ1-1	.	TGCAGCGTTGGGGGCAGGCCCCCCCTGGTTACCACTGAAGCTTTCTTT	CSVGGRPPLVTTEAFF
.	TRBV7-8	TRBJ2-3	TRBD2	TGTGCCAGCAGCTTTCTAGCGGAAACAGATACGCAGTATTTT	CASSFLAETDTQYF
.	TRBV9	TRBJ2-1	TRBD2	TGTGCCAGCAGCTTTAGCGGGGGCTCCTACAATGAGCAGTTCTTC	CASSFSGGSYNEQFF
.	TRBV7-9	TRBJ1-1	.	TGTGCCAGCAGCTTAGTGGGGGGAAGCACTGAAGCTTTCTTT	CASSLVGGSTEAFF
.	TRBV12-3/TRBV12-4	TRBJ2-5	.	TGTGCCAGCAGTTCCTACGAGACCCAGTACTTC	CASSSYETQYF
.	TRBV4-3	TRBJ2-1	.	TGCGCCAGCAGCCAAGATCCGGGTAACTCCTACAATGAGCAGTTCTTC	CASSQDPGNSYNEQFF
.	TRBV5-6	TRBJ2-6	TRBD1	TGTGCCAGCAGCTTACTGGACAGGTCTATCCGTGGGGCCAACGTCCTGACTTTC	CASSLLDRSIRGANVLTF
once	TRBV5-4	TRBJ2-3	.	TGTGCCAGCAGCTCTTCGCGGGATATGGCAAGAGATACGCAGTATTTT	CASSSSRDMARDTQYF
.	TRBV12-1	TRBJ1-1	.	TGTGCCAGCACCTCAGGACAGGTAGCTTTCTTT	CASTSGQVAFF
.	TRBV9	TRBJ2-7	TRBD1	TGTGCCAGCAGCACAAGAGGACAGGGAGACGGCGAGCAGTACTTC	CASSTRGQGDGEQYF
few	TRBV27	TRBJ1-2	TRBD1	TGTGCCAGCAGGGCCCCATCTAGGACAGGGTATAACTATGGCTACACCTTC	CASRAPSRTGYNYGYTF
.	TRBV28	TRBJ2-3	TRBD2	TGTGCCAGCCGCGGGACTAGCGGGGGCACAGATACGCAGTATTTT	CASRGTSGGTDTQYF
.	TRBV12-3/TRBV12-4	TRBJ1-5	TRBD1	TGTGCCAGGGCCGTACCAGGGGGCGCGCCCCAGCATTTT	CARAVPGGAPQHF
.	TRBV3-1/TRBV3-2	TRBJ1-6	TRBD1	TGTGCCAGCAGCCAAGCGGGAGGACAGGGGGGAACCCTCCACTTT	CASSQAGGQGGTLHF
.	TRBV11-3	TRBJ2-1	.	TGTGCCAGCAGCCCACGGGGTGGGATGGGAAATGAGCAGTTCTTC	CASSPRGGMGNEQFF
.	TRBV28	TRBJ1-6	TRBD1	TGTGCCAGCAGCCTTATTGCGGGACAGGGTTTCTCACCCCTCCACTTT	CASSLIAGQGFSPLHF
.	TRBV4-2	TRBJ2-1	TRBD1	TGTGCCAGCAGCCAACACAACGGACAGGGGAACAATGAGCAGTTCTTC	CASSQHNGQGNNEQFF
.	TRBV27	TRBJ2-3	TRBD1	TGTGCCAGCAGTTTGACAGGGGGCGGGATCCCAGATACGCAGTATTTT	CASSLTGGGIPDTQYF
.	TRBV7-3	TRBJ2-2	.	TGTGCCAGCAGCTTAGACGGGGACACCGGGGAGCTGTTTTTT	CASSLDGDTGELFF
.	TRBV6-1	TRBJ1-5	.	TGTGCCAGCAGTGACCCCCCGGGGGGGGCTACTAATCAGCCCCAGCATTTT	CASSDPPGGATNQPQHF
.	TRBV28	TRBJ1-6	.	TGTGCCAGCAGGGCCCGTAATAATTCACCCCTCCACTTT	CASRARNNSPLHF
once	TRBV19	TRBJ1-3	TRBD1	TGTGCCAGTATACCCGTTGGGGACAGGAACTCTGGAAACACCATATATTTT	CASIPVGDRNSGNTIYF
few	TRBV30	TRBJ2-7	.	TGTGCCTGGGGAGAGGAGGGCCACGAGCAGTACTTC	CAWGEEGHEQYF
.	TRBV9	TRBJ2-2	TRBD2	TGTGCCAGCAGCGTAGTTCCTAGCGGGAGGGTACGGGAGCTGTTTTTT	CASSVVPSGRVRELFF